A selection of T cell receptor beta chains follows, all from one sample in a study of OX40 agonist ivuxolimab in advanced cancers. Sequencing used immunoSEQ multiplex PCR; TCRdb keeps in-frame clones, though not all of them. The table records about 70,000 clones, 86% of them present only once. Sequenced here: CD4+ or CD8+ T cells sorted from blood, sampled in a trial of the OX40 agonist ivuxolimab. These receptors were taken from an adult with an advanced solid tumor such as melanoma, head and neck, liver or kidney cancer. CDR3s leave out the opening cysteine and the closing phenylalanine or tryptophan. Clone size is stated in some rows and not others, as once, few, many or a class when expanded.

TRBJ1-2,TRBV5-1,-,ASSLHRDSRLYT
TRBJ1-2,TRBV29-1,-,SVGQANYGYT
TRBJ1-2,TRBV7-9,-,ASSFGAGQGGGYT
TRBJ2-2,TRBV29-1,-,SVGDTGELF
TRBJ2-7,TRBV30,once,AWSSGQGIVYEQY
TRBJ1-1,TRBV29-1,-,SVGGQGSRLDTEAF
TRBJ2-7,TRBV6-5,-,ASTRGQGGYEQY
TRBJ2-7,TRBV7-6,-,ASSFDPGRQGEQY
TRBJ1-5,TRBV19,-,ASKLQNQPQH
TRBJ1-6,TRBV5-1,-,ASRITFNSPLH
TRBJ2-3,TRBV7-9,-,ASSLGIGTSDTQY
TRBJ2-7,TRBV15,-,ATSSGVPPNEQY
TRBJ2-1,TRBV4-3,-,ASSQDPGRTYNEQF
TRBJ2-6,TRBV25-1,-,ASSESRFSGANVLT
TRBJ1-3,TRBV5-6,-,ASSFRAGGGLEGNTIY
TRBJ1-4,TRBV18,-,ASSRGPTNEKLF
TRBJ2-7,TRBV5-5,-,ASSWTSGPYEQY
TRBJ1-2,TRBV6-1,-,ASGQGGSYGYT
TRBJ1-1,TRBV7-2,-,ASSLSTGMNTEAF
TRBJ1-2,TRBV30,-,AWSVLYREASANYGYT
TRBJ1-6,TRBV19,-,ASSTLNSPLH
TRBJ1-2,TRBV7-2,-,ASRRRQGNYGYT
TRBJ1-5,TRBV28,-,ASRDRRSNQPQH
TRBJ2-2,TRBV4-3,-,ASSQGGGSYTGELF
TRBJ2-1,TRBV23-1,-,ASSQSRGQGGTSGHYNEQF
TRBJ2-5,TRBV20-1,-,SGGGETQY
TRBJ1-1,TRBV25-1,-,ASARTGIGDTEAF
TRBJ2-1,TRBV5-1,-,ASSLRGQGPSYNEQF
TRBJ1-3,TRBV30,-,ARRDVQGSGNTIY
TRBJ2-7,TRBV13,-,ASRSQRTGRNEQY
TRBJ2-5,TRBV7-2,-,ASSSGPTGETQY
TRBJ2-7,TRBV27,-,ASRRTGAQSYEQY
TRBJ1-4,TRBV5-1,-,ASSFGNRATTNEKLF
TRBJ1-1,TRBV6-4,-,ASSDRANTEAF
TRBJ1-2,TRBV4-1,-,ASSPDREAGYT
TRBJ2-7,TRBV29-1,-,SVKQGQGSYEQY
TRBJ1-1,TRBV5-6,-,ASSSRAGNTEAF
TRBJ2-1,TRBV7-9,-,ASRSGLAGGNEQF
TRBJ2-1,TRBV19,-,ASAHYALNEQF